These T cell receptor beta chains were read from a single sample in a study of T cells after yellow fever vaccination. One entry per CDR3 protein, called by TCRdb with MiXCR from the 5' RACE reads. The repertoire has some 600,000 distinct CDR3 sequences, 17% of them found once; the top ten carry roughly 17%. The sequencing used PBMCs, collected 4 to 6 days after the first yellow fever vaccination. These receptors originate from a man in his late teens or twenties who received the YFV17D yellow fever vaccine. CDR3s include the opening cysteine and the closing phenylalanine or tryptophan. Fields, in order: V gene, clone size, D gene, J gene, CDR3 DNA, CDR3 protein. The D gene is left open where the match is weak. Clone size is stated in some rows and not others, as once, few, many or a class when expanded.

>TRBV9|few|.|TRBJ2-1
TGTGCCAGCAGCGTTGACCAGTCCTACAATGAGCAGTTCTTC
CASSVDQSYNEQFF
>TRBV27|many|.|TRBJ2-3
TGTGCCAGCAGGATGGGCAGGAGGACAGATACGCAGTATTTT
CASRMGRRTDTQYF
>TRBV7-3|many|TRBD2|TRBJ2-7
TGTGCCAGCAGCCCAGGTTCGGGGGGCTCCTACGAGCAGTACTTC
CASSPGSGGSYEQYF
>TRBV20-1|few|TRBD2|TRBJ2-3
TGCAGTGCCCTACGAGGGACTAGTAAAGAAGATACGCAGTATTTT
CSALRGTSKEDTQYF
>TRBV6-5|.|.|TRBJ2-3
TGTGCCAGCAGTTCCAATGCCGGTTCTTTGTCATCAGATACGCAGTATTTT
CASSSNAGSLSSDTQYF
>TRBV7-3|.|.|TRBJ2-3
TGTGCCAGCAGCTTAATCTCCGGGGCTTCTAGCACAGATACGCAGTATTTT
CASSLISGASSTDTQYF
>TRBV2|.|TRBD1|TRBJ2-5
TGTGCCAGCAGTAGGAACAGGGGAGAGACCCAGTACTTC
CASSRNRGETQYF
>TRBV7-9|few|TRBD1|TRBJ2-1
TGTGCCAGCAGTGACAGGGCTGAGCAGTTCTTC
CASSDRAEQFF
>TRBV9|.|TRBD2|TRBJ2-3
TGTGCCAGCAGCGGATTAACTAGCGGGGGGGCAACCGATACGCAGTATTTT
CASSGLTSGGATDTQYF
>TRBV10-3|few|.|TRBJ2-2
TGTGCCATCAGTGGCGGATTGTCCGGGGAGCTGTTTTTT
CAISGGLSGELFF
>TRBV5-4|few|TRBD2|TRBJ2-3
TGTGCCACCCTATCAGCGGGGGGCCTCACAGATACGCAGTATTTT
CATLSAGGLTDTQYF
>TRBV7-9|.|.|TRBJ2-3
TGTGCCAGCGTTTTATCTCATTTAAGGGGAAGCACAGATACGCAGTATTTT
CASVLSHLRGSTDTQYF
>TRBV7-2|few|.|TRBJ2-3
TGTGCCAGCAGCTTAGAGGGGGTCACTAGCACAGATACGCAGTATTTT
CASSLEGVTSTDTQYF
>TRBV5-1|many|.|TRBJ1-1
TGCGCCAGCAGCGGGGGGACGGCCACTGAAGCTTTCTTT
CASSGGTATEAFF
>TRBV5-1|many|.|TRBJ1-2
TGCGCCAGCAGCTTGGACGGTCTAAACTATGGCTACACCTTC
CASSLDGLNYGYTF
>TRBV4-3|few|.|TRBJ2-1
TGCGCCAGCAGCCAAGCGGCCAGCTCCTACAATGAGCAGTTCTTC
CASSQAASSYNEQFF
>TRBV5-4|.|.|TRBJ2-5
TGTGCCAGCAGCCTTTCTTCCGGGACTGGGGGGTCAGAGACCCAGTACTTC
CASSLSSGTGGSETQYF
>TRBV6-5|few|.|TRBJ2-1
TGTGCCAGCAGTTACGGGACTCTATCCTACAATGAGCAGTTCTTC
CASSYGTLSYNEQFF
>TRBV11-2|few|TRBD1|TRBJ1-1
TGTGCCAGCAGCTTCCCGACAGGGGGCGCGCCCATGAACACTGAAGCTTTCTTT
CASSFPTGGAPMNTEAFF
>TRBV28|many|.|TRBJ2-3
TGTGCCAGCAGTCGAGTATTCCGAGGCTACACAGATACGCAGTATTTT
CASSRVFRGYTDTQYF
>TRBV6-4|.|.|TRBJ1-1
TGTGCCAGCAGTGAAAAGGAGTACACTGAAGCTTTCTTT
CASSEKEYTEAFF
>TRBV4-2|.|TRBD2|TRBJ2-3
TGTGCCAGCAGCCAAGAAGTGTGGGGGGGAGGTACAGATACGCAGTATTTT
CASSQEVWGGGTDTQYF
>TRBV7-2|.|TRBD2|TRBJ2-7
TGTGCCAGCAGCGCCTCTAGCGGGGGGTTGTACGAGCAGTACTTC
CASSASSGGLYEQYF
>TRBV7-9|.|TRBD1|TRBJ1-1
TGTGCCAGCGCCATGGGACAGACAAACACTGAAGCTTTCTTT
CASAMGQTNTEAFF
>TRBV18|many|.|TRBJ2-5
TGTGCCAGCTCGCCTACAGGGACCCAAGAGACCCAGTACTTC
CASSPTGTQETQYF
>TRBV4-3|.|TRBD1|TRBJ1-1
TGCGCCAGCAGCCAATCCTTTTGGGACAGGGGGCGCCGGTCGAACACTGAAGCTTTCTTT
CASSQSFWDRGRRSNTEAFF
>TRBV5-1|few|.|TRBJ1-1
TGCGCCAGCAGCTTGGAACACCCGAACACTGAAGCTTTCTTT
CASSLEHPNTEAFF
>TRBV6-6|few|.|TRBJ1-6
TGTGCCAGCAAGTTAGGGGATTCACCCCTCCACTTT
CASKLGDSPLHF
>TRBV6-2/TRBV6-3|.|.|TRBJ2-5
TGTGCCAGCAGTTACCCCACAGGGATTAGGTACCAAGAGACCCAGTACTTC
CASSYPTGIRYQETQYF
>TRBV7-9|few|TRBD2|TRBJ2-5
TGTGCCAGCAGCTTAGCGCGTCTGGCTAGCGGGGAGACCCAGTACTTC
CASSLARLASGETQYF
>TRBV5-1|.|.|TRBJ2-2
TGCGCCAGCAGCTGGCAACGTGCGCTGTTTTTT
CASSWQRALFF
>TRBV4-1|.|.|TRBJ2-2
TGCGCCAGCAGCCGAGGCCCTTTGGGGAACACCGGGGAGCTGTTTTTT
CASSRGPLGNTGELFF
>TRBV5-4|.|.|TRBJ2-1
TGTGCCAGCAACCCAACCGGGGGTGGAGAGCAGTTCTTC
CASNPTGGGEQFF
>TRBV6-5|many|.|TRBJ2-6
TGTGCCAGCAGTTACTTCGGCTCTGGGGCCAACGTCCTGACTTTC
CASSYFGSGANVLTF
>TRBV5-1|.|.|TRBJ2-2
TGCGCCAGCAGCTTGAAATTCTCGAACACCGGGGAGCTGTTTTTT
CASSLKFSNTGELFF
>TRBV15|.|.|TRBJ2-3
TGTGCCACCAGCTTTACGGGACTCGAAGGCGCAGATACGCAGTATTTT
CATSFTGLEGADTQYF
>TRBV7-6|many|.|TRBJ2-1
TGTGCCAGCAGCTTAGCGTCCCGGTATGATGAGCAGTTCTTC
CASSLASRYDEQFF
>TRBV20-1|few|.|TRBJ1-6
TGCAGTGCTAGAGAAGGGGTTACGGACCCTAATTCACCCCTCCACTTT
CSAREGVTDPNSPLHF
>TRBV4-3|.|.|TRBJ2-1
TGCGCCAGCAGCCAAGATAGGAGTGTCTCCTACAATGAGCAGTTCTTC
CASSQDRSVSYNEQFF
>TRBV5-4|.|.|TRBJ1-1
TGTGCCAGCAGCCCTCTTTCCGGGACGAACATGAACACTGAAGCTTTCTTT
CASSPLSGTNMNTEAFF
>TRBV15|.|TRBD1|TRBJ2-1
TGTGCCACCAGCAGCAGACAGGGGGCCTATGAGCAGTTCTTC
CATSSRQGAYEQFF
>TRBV20-1|few|TRBD2|TRBJ2-1
TGCAGTGCTTATCCTACCCGACTAGCGGGGGCGAGATACAATGAGCAGTTCTTC
CSAYPTRLAGARYNEQFF
>TRBV7-8|few|TRBD1|TRBJ2-7
TGTGCCAGCAGCTGGACCGCCGGGACAGGCTACGAGCAGTACTTC
CASSWTAGTGYEQYF
>TRBV7-6|few|TRBD1|TRBJ2-7
TGTGCCAGCAGCTCCGGGACAGCCGAGCAGTACTTC
CASSSGTAEQYF
>TRBV20-1|many|TRBD2|TRBJ2-1
TGCAGTGCTAGAGAAATTAGCGGGGGTGAGCAGTTCTTC
CSAREISGGEQFF